The clone carrying this T cell receptor beta chain appeared many times. Its matching antigen is unknown. A second PCR of roughly 7 to 11 cycles used a sample-barcoded 5' primer and a J-beta primer mix. TCRdb re-derived calls from the 5' RACE reads in MiXCR, one entry per CDR3 protein. This sample carries about 1,500,000 distinct CDR3 sequences, approximately 28% of them seen once, and the ten largest clones take 7% to 9%. V shed 3 bases and J shed 4 bases, with 13 bases lying between them. Germline V gene sequence: CDR1 DFQATT, CDR2 SNEGSKA (reference sequence). The length of the CDR3 is 13 residues. The sample comes from a study of blood T cells in healthy people across ages. Study conclusions and caveats: Shifts in expanded clonotypes may have been confounded by donor CMV status, which was unknown. It was held that diversity estimates obtained from one million T cells represented underestimates. Unsorted PBMCs blocked a conclusive comparison of naive and antigen-experienced cells. The long-lived group displayed more naive CD4+ cells, plus higher diversity, than the aged donors did.

The J gene is TRBJ2-7, the V gene TRBV20-1; D remains ambiguous. Sequencing was carried out using blood. This TCR came from a woman in her thirties in good health. The CDR3 bases are TGCAGTGCTAGTCCTTCCCCCGGTTACGAGCAGTACTTC. Translating gives CSASPSPGYEQYF.